This record concerns one T cell receptor (beta chain) sequence. Generated by immunoSEQ multiplex PCR, the TCRdb table keeps only in-frame clones and is missing some. Of approximately 330,000 clones in the sample, over 90% were seen once. This sample stems from a study of brain T cells in children with intractable seizures. V shed 6 bases and J 4 bases; nucleotides not matched to a gene: 9. Germline assignment: CDR1 SEHNR and CDR2 FQNEAQ (reference sequence). CDR3 size: 15 residues. Stated time point: blood from clinic visit 5 months post-surgery; TSC patient then seizure free. The V call is TRBV7-9, the J call TRBJ1-1; TRBD1 matches 9 bases. The sample here was peripheral blood, taken 4 to 5 months after surgery. This receptor was identified in a boy less than two years old with tuberous sclerosis and intractable seizures. The CDR3 sequence: CASSRPQGASTEAFF. CDR3 DNA sequence: TGTGCCAGCAGTCGTCCACAGGGGGCGAGCACTGAAGCTTTCTTT.